What follows are 25 T cell receptor beta chains derived from one specimen sequenced in a study of shared clonotypes between healthy human individuals. Sequencing was performed with immunoSEQ multiplex PCR; in TCRdb, only in-frame clones are kept and a portion is missing. There are roughly 500,000 clones in the sample; almost 80% occur only once, and around 11% lies in the top ten. Sequenced: PBMCs. These receptors all stem from a woman aged 40 to 49 in good health. Some clones in this sample may be carry-over from other donors' samples.

The chain links TRBV19 to TRBJ2-3; possibly TRBD2 for D (7 bases). The germline V gene has CDR1 LNHDA and CDR2 SQIVND (reference sequence). Trimming removed 7 bases from V and 4 bases from J, with 18 bases in between. This CDR3 has 15 residues. CDR3 sequence: CASTFTGRESDTQYF. DNA of the CDR3: TGTGCCAGTACCTTCACAGGGAGGGAATCAGATACGCAGTATTTT.

This rearrangement joins TRBV9 to TRBJ2-1; no reliable D call. The CDR3 loop spans 15 amino acids. Trimming removed 0 bases at V and 2 bases at J, with 9 bases between. Germline V CDR1 and CDR2: SGDLS, YYNGEE. DNA for the CDR3: TGTGCCAGCAGCGTAGGTCTAGTCACCTACAATGAGCAGTTCTTC. Translated: CASSVGLVTYNEQFF.

This clone was observed many times. The chain is built from TRBV11-2 and TRBJ2-7; 9 bases map to TRBD2. Germline V CDR1 and CDR2: SGHAT, FQNNGV. The J segment lost 3 bases and the V segment lost 3 bases, leaving 6 bases of the junction unmatched. This CDR3 spans 15 amino acids. For the CDR3, the DNA is TGTGCCAGCAGCTTGGCGGGAGGGGCGAACTACGAGCAGTACTTC. It is translated as CASSLAGGANYEQYF.

The sample holds a few counts of this clone. The genes are TRBV28 and TRBJ2-5; weak D call: TRBD1 (6 bases). CDR3 length: 13 residues. Germline CDR1 reads MDHEN; CDR2 reads SYDVKM. The V end was cut by 5 bases, the J end by 5 bases, with 12 bases between. This CDR3 reads CASSRQGSETQYF. CDR3 sequence (DNA): TGTGCCAGCAGTCGGCAGGGGTCGGAGACCCAGTACTTC. Supplemented by reference TRBV28 and TRBJ2-5, the full variable domain reads DVKVTQSSRYLVKRTGEKVFLECVQDMDHENMFWYRQDPGLGLRLIYFSYDVKMKEKGDIPEGYSVSREKKERFSLILESASTNQTSMYLCASSRQGSETQYFGPGTRLLVL.

The chain recombines TRBV7-2 with TRBJ2-7; D is perhaps TRBD2 (5 bases). CDR1 SGHTA and CDR2 FQGNSA come from the germline V gene. The CDR3 is 14 amino acids. The V end lost 1 base, the J end lost 1 base, and 8 bases lay between the germline ends. The DNA for the CDR3 is TGTGCCAGCAGCTTAGGGTCGGGGTCCTACGAGCAGTACTTC. Translation: CASSLGSGSYEQYF.

J is TRBJ1-1 and V is TRBV19; D uncertain. Germline CDR1 is LNHDA and CDR2 is SQIVND (reference sequence). The germline V and J ends were trimmed by 7 bases and 2 bases, with 11 bases remaining between them. There are 13 residues in the CDR3. The CDR3 DNA follows: TGTGCCAGTAAAGTGACACCAAACACTGAAGCTTTCTTT. Encoded protein: CASKVTPNTEAFF.

This clone showed up just a few times. The sample has other DNA sequences that encode this CDR3 too. The V and J genes are TRBV11-2 and TRBJ2-1, with a weak D call TRBD2 (7 bases). The CDR3 loop spans 15 amino acids. Trimming cost V 1 base and J 2 bases, with 9 bases left between them. Germline assignment: CDR1 SGHAT and CDR2 FQNNGV. The CDR3 DNA reads as TGTGCCAGCAGCTTAGCGGGGGGCCCCTACAATGAGCAGTTCTTC. Its protein is CASSLAGGPYNEQFF.

The V call is TRBV19, the J call TRBJ2-6, with 8 bases lining up with TRBD1. CDR3 length equals 16 residues. The junction had 7 bases not matched to a gene; V was cut back by 5 bases and J by 4 bases. CDR1 LNHDA and CDR2 SQIVND come from the germline V gene (reference sequence). CDR3 DNA sequence: TGTGCCAGTAGTCGCGCAGGGGGCGCCGGGGCCAACGTCCTGACTTTC. Its protein is CASSRAGGAGANVLTF.

This clone is a singleton in its sample. The chain carries TRBV19 and TRBJ2-7; 11 bases agree with TRBD1. CDR1 and CDR2 (germline): LNHDA, SQIVND (reference sequence). V dropped 3 bases and J dropped 4; count of bases not matched to a gene: 2. The CDR3 sequence is 14 residues long. The CDR3, as DNA: TGTGCCAGTAGTATGGACAGGGGGCGGTACGAGCAGTACTTC. It yields the protein CASSMDRGRYEQYF. The full variable domain, its missing parts supplied by reference TRBV19 and TRBJ2-7, is DGGITQSPKYLFRKEGQNVTLSCEQNLNHDAMYWYRQDPGQGLRLIYYSQIVNDFQKGDIAEGYSVSREKKESFPLTVTSAQKNPTAFYLCASSMDRGRYEQYFGPGTRLTVT.

V gene TRBV6-1 combines with J gene TRBJ2-5, with D possibly TRBD1 on 5 matching bases. The CDR3 has 15 residues. Per germline, CDR1 MNHNS and CDR2 SASEGT. Trimming took off 4 bases at V and 5 bases at J, with 17 bases between the two ends. The CDR3 loop is CASSATFTGYETQYF. As DNA, the CDR3 is TGTGCCAGCAGTGCGACCTTTACAGGTTATGAGACCCAGTACTTC.

This chain joins TRBV5-6 and TRBJ1-2; D not certain. V was shortened by 1 base and J by 6 bases, with 10 bases between the two germline ends. The length of the CDR3 is 13 residues. Looked up from germline, CDR1 is SGHDT and CDR2 is YYEEEE. CDR3: CASSLWHYDGYTF. The CDR3 coding sequence is TGTGCCAGCAGCTTGTGGCACTACGATGGCTACACCTTC.

CDR3 sequence reads: CATAGGHSYEQYF. As DNA, the CDR3 is TGTGCCACCGCGGGAGGCCACTCCTACGAGCAGTACTTC. V is TRBV28 and J is TRBJ2-7; 8 bases are a match to TRBD2. J gave up 0 bases and V 10 bases, and 5 bases lay outside the gene matches. CDR3 length equals 13 residues. Germline values: CDR1 MDHEN, CDR2 SYDVKM. Supplemented by reference TRBV28 and TRBJ2-7, the full variable domain reads DVKVTQSSRYLVKRTGEKVFLECVQDMDHENMFWYRQDPGLGLRLIYFSYDVKMKEKGDIPEGYSVSREKKERFSLILESASTNQTSMYLCATAGGHSYEQYFGPGTRLTVT.

The sample holds a few counts of this clone. This CDR3 is also generated by other DNA sequences in the sample. The chain has TRBV18 and TRBJ2-6; D may be TRBD1 (5 bases). From germline, CDR1 is KGHSH and CDR2 LQKENI. The CDR3 contains 17 residues. V lost 3 bases, J lost 0 bases, and 12 bases lay in between. The CDR3 region is CASSPGTGRSGANVLTF. In nucleotides, the CDR3 is TGTGCCAGCTCACCGGGAACAGGCCGCTCTGGGGCCAACGTCCTGACTTTC.

This clone has just a few counts. The CDR3: CASSPGGRGSYNEQFF. The CDR3 nucleotides read TGTGCCAGCAGTCCCGGGGGAAGGGGCTCCTACAATGAGCAGTTCTTC. The rearrangement uses TRBV28 and TRBJ2-1, with D tentatively TRBD2 (6 bases). Trimming took 5 bases from V and 0 from J, leaving 14 bases between them. Germline V gene lookup returns CDR1 MDHEN and CDR2 SYDVKM. The CDR3 extends over 16 amino acids. The full variable domain, with the rest looked up from reference TRBV28 and TRBJ2-1, is DVKVTQSSRYLVKRTGEKVFLECVQDMDHENMFWYRQDPGLGLRLIYFSYDVKMKEKGDIPEGYSVSREKKERFSLILESASTNQTSMYLCASSPGGRGSYNEQFFGPGTRLTVL.

The DNA of the CDR3 is TGTGCCAGCAGCACGGCGGGACAGCCGATCTACACCTTC. Its protein product is CASSTAGQPIYTF. The V and J genes are TRBV7-2 and TRBJ1-2; TRBD1 matches 7 bases. CDR3 size: 13 residues. V shed 5 bases and J 10 bases; nucleotides not matched to a gene: 10. Germline CDR1 and CDR2: SGHTA and FQGNSA.

This clone came up once. CDR3 coding DNA: TGTGCCAGCAGTTTAGAGACAGGGAAGGGGTGGAGCGGCTACACCTTC. Translated, it gives CASSLETGKGWSGYTF. The chain is built from TRBV28 and TRBJ1-2, with 7 bases aligning to TRBD1. The germline CDR1 and CDR2 sequences are MDHEN and SYDVKM. The CDR3 sequence is 16 residues long. V shed 2 bases, J shed 8 bases, and the junction held 14 bases outside the gene matches.

CDR3 nucleotide sequence: TGCGCCAGCAGCTTGTTGCCCGTGAGGACAACGACCGGGGAGCTGTTTTTT. It encodes CASSLLPVRTTTGELFF. This rearrangement joins TRBV5-1 to TRBJ2-2, with a possible D match to TRBD1 (5 bases). The CDR3 consists of 17 residues. V was trimmed by 1 base and J by 5 bases, leaving 18 bases between them. CDR1 SGHRS and CDR2 YFSETQ come from the germline V gene.

The V and J genes are TRBV7-2 and TRBJ1-1; D is possibly TRBD1 (6 bases). Germline lookup yields CDR1 SGHTA and CDR2 FQGNSA. This CDR3 has 15 amino acids. V dropped 5 bases and J dropped 5 bases, with 18 bases sitting between them. DNA of the CDR3: TGTGCCAGCAGCCCCCAACTGGGGGCGACGACTGAAGCTTTCTTT. It encodes CASSPQLGATTEAFF.

This clone has only a few counts. The V and J genes are TRBV28 and TRBJ2-3; TRBD2 is a possible D gene (5 bases). The CDR3 length is 14 residues. V lost 7 bases, J lost 3 bases, and 14 bases lay in between. Germline V gene data show CDR1 as MDHEN and CDR2 as SYDVKM. The chain's CDR3 is CASKGAEETDTQYF. CDR3 DNA sequence: TGTGCCAGCAAGGGAGCGGAAGAAACAGATACGCAGTATTTT.

The V and J genes are TRBV5-1 and TRBJ1-2; 9 bases map to TRBD1. V was clipped by 4 bases and J by 8 bases; unmatched bases: 9. Germline-derived CDR1 and CDR2 are SGHRS and YFSETQ. The length of the CDR3 is 14 residues. The CDR3 sequence: CASSLGQGVGGYTF. The CDR3 DNA reads as TGCGCCAGCAGCCTGGGACAGGGAGTAGGAGGCTACACCTTC.

This clone was detected once. Other nucleotide sequences in the sample specify the same CDR3. The rearrangement uses TRBV11-3 and TRBJ2-2, with a possible D match to TRBD2 (5 bases). The germline V gene has CDR1 SGHNT and CDR2 YENEEA. This CDR3 region has 14 residues. Trimming removed 1 base at V and 4 bases at J, with 7 bases between. The CDR3 protein is CASSLVRGTGELFF. The CDR3 DNA reads TGTGCCAGCAGCTTAGTACGGGGCACCGGGGAGCTGTTTTTT.

This clone was observed a handful of times. The CDR3: CASSAQTNTEAFF. The CDR3 DNA follows: TGCGCCAGCAGTGCACAGACGAACACTGAAGCTTTCTTT. The chain is built from TRBV10-1 and TRBJ1-1; the D is unclear. The CDR3 length is 13 residues. V was shortened by 4 bases and J by 1 base, with 7 bases between the two germline ends. Germline CDR1 reads WNHNN; CDR2 reads SYGVQD (reference sequence).

This clone was observed a few times. The V gene is TRBV28, the J gene TRBJ1-2; D perhaps matches TRBD1 (6 bases). Germline CDR1 reads MDHEN; CDR2 reads SYDVKM. V was trimmed by 4 bases and J by 4 bases, leaving 13 bases between them. The CDR3 spans 14 residues. CDR3 residues: CASSSPTGSYGYTF. In nucleotides, the CDR3 is TGTGCCAGCAGTTCACCGACAGGCTCCTATGGCTACACCTTC.

The chain employs TRBV13 and TRBJ1-1, with D maybe TRBD1 (5 bases). Trimming stripped 5 bases from V and 2 bases from J, with 15 bases between. This CDR3 contains 15 residues. In germline, CDR1 is PRHDT, CDR2 FYEKMQ (reference sequence). The DNA for the CDR3 is TGTGCCAGCAGCGCCCAGGTGGGGACTAACACTGAAGCTTTCTTT. Residues: CASSAQVGTNTEAFF.

The chain links TRBV15 to TRBJ1-5, with D maybe TRBD1 (5 bases). This CDR3 contains 17 residues. The V gene lost 0 bases and the J gene lost 0 bases, with 12 bases spanning the gap. Germline CDR1 is LNHNV and CDR2 is YYDKDF (reference sequence). The CDR3 DNA reads as TGTGCCACCAGCAGAGATGACAGCACTTATAGCAATCAGCCCCAGCATTTT. It translates to CATSRDDSTYSNQPQHF.